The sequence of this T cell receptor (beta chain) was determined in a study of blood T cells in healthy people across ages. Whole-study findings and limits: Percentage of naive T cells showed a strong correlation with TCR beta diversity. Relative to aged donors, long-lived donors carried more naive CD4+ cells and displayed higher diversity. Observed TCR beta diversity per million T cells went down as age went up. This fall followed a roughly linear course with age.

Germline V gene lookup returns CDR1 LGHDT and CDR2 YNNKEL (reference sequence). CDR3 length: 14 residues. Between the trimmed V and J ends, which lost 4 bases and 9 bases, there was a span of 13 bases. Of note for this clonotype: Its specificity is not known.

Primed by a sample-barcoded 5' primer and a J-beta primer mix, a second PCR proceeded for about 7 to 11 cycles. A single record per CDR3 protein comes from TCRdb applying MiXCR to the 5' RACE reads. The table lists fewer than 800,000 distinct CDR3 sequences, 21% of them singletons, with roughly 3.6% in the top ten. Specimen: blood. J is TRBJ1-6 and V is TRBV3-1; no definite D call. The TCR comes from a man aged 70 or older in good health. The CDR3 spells CASSPRNRGSPLHF. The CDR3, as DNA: TGTGCCAGCAGCCCTAGAAACAGAGGTTCACCCCTCCACTTT.